These 28 T cell receptor beta chains were sequenced from one sample in a study of immune characterization of retroperitoneal liposarcoma. TCRdb re-derived calls from the PCR reads in MiXCR, one entry per CDR3 protein. The sample records about 19,000 distinct CDR3 sequences, more than 35% being singletons. The sample consisted of blood. The receptor set was obtained from a male donor with retroperitoneal liposarcoma.

Many counts were recorded for this clonotype. J is TRBJ1-6 and V is TRBV6-1; TRBD1 aligns across 9 bases. This CDR3 has 14 amino acids. With V trimmed by 7 bases and J by 7 bases, 5 bases remained unmatched. Germline V gene lookup returns CDR1 MNHNS and CDR2 SASEGT. Here the CDR3 DNA reads TGTGCCAGCAACAGGGGGCAATCCAATTCACCCCTCCACTTT. Its protein product is CASNRGQSNSPLHF.

Comment on this clonotype: At one end, the junction sequence differs from germline, possibly due to a read error. This chain joins TRBV27 and TRBJ2-3, with a tentative D call TRBD1 (5 bases). The CDR3 is made up of 16 amino acids. CDR1 MNHEY and CDR2 SMNVEV come from the germline V gene (reference sequence). The chain's CDR3 is CASSSAGPWLTDTQSF. The DNA for the CDR3 is TGTGCCAGCAGTAGCGCCGGACCCTGGTTGACAGATACGCAGTCTTTT.

This clonotype was counted at least ten times. The CDR3 region has the DNA TGTGCCAGCAGTGAAGGAATAGGGCAGTATGGCTACACCTTC. Encoded protein: CASSEGIGQYGYTF. The genes are TRBV6-1 and TRBJ1-2; D gene uncertain. This CDR3 spans 14 amino acids. The V end lost 1 base, the J end lost 5 bases, and 11 bases lay between the germline ends. Germline V lookup: CDR1 MNHNS, CDR2 SASEGT.

This clonotype is termed medium-sized (0.01 to 0.1%). V is TRBV6-1 and J is TRBJ2-1; 10 nucleotides align to TRBD1. The V gene end was trimmed by 0 bases and the J gene end by 13 bases; junction bases not matched to a gene: 12. Germline CDR1 reads MNHNS; CDR2 reads SASEGT. The CDR3 runs to 16 residues. CDR3 sequence reads: CASSEAQTGGQETQFF. The CDR3, as DNA: TGTGCCAGCAGTGAAGCCCAGACAGGGGGCCAAGAGACCCAGTTCTTC.

This clonotype appeared a few times. The CDR3 loop is CASTATAYSNQPQHF. The CDR3 nucleotides read TGTGCCAGCACCGCGACAGCTTATAGCAATCAGCCCCAGCATTTT. The chain recombines TRBV12-3 or TRBV12-4 with TRBJ1-5; TRBD1 might be the D (5 bases). This CDR3 has 15 amino acids. V shed 7 bases and J shed 0 bases, with 13 bases lying between them.

Concerning this clonotype itself: The junction differs from germline at one of its ends, possibly a read error. The chain joins TRBV6-6 to TRBJ2-3; D unclear. There are 11 residues in the CDR3. Germline V gene sequence: CDR1 MNHNY, CDR2 SVGAGI (reference sequence). CDR3 bases: TGTGCCAGCAGCCCCTGGGCCGAGCAGTACTTT. Protein sequence: CASSPWAEQYF.

The CDR3 bases are TGTGCCAGCCGCGGAGGGGGTACGGGACAGAATCTCTACTTC. This codes for CASRGGGTGQNLYF. J is TRBJ2-5 and V is TRBV6-2 or TRBV6-3, with a weak D call TRBD1 (7 bases). V dropped 8 bases and J dropped 14 bases, with 27 bases sitting between them. The CDR3 runs to 14 residues. The germline V gene has CDR1 MNHEY and CDR2 SVGEGT.

The chain carries TRBV15 and TRBJ2-1; D gene uncertain. The CDR3 spans 13 residues. CDR1 is LNHNV and CDR2 is YYDKDF in the germline V gene (reference sequence). V lost 4 bases, J lost 8 bases, and 12 bases lay in between. CDR3 sequence reads: CATSTDPVHEQFF. The CDR3 DNA is TGTGCCACCAGCACCGACCCTGTCCATGAGCAGTTCTTC.

This clonotype was seen many times. V and J are TRBV27 and TRBJ1-5, with TRBD1 as a possible D gene (6 bases). This CDR3 has 12 amino acids. Trimming removed 4 bases at V and 5 bases at J, with 6 bases between. Germline V gene sequence: CDR1 MNHEY, CDR2 SMNVEV (reference sequence). This chain's CDR3 is CASSSGDQPQHF. The CDR3 DNA reads TGTGCCAGCAGTTCAGGGGATCAGCCCCAGCATTTT.

As for this clonotype: At one boundary the junction diverges from the germline segment, which might be a read error. The chain joins TRBV7-9 to TRBJ2-2; D possibly uses TRBD1 or TRBD2 (5 bases each). The V gene's germline CDR1 is SEHNR and CDR2 FQNEAQ (reference sequence). The CDR3 loop spans 12 amino acids. This CDR3 is CVSRAESGALFF. The CDR3, as DNA: TGTGTCAGCCGAGCAGAGTCCGGGGCGCTGTTTTTT.

This clonotype was observed a few times. The chain recombines TRBV6-1 with TRBJ1-5; no clear D gene. Germline V gives CDR1 MNHNS, CDR2 SASEGT. This CDR3 region has 14 residues. V lost 3 bases and J lost 4, with 10 bases in between. The CDR3 DNA is TGTGCCAGCAGTGATATTAGGGCTAATCAGCCCCAGCATTTT. It yields the protein CASSDIRANQPQHF.

About this clonotype itself: A read error may be the cause here, since a much bigger clone is one base away. The chain employs TRBV6-1 and TRBJ2-7, with 7 bases identical to TRBD2. The end of the DNA fits TRBJ2-1 better, so the J call may be wrong. The CDR3 covers 15 residues. In germline, CDR1 is MNHNS, CDR2 SASEGT. CDR3 sequence reads: CAGSVAAGEGIEQFF. CDR3 in DNA: TGTGCCGGCAGTGTTGCGGCGGGGGAAGGTATTGAGCAGTTCTTC.

The CDR3 bases are TGTGCCAGCACCCCCGGGACTAGCGGGAGACATGAGCAGTTCTTC. Its protein product is CASTPGTSGRHEQFF. V usage is TRBV6-1 and J usage is TRBJ2-3; 14 bases align to TRBD2. The J call is in doubt because the DNA end fits TRBJ2-1 better. Germline CDR1 MNHNS, CDR2 SASEGT. The CDR3 runs 15 residues.

This clonotype has a handful of counts. V is TRBV6-4 and J is TRBJ2-1, with TRBD1 identical over 7 bases. The CDR3 extends over 10 amino acids. Germline V gene data show CDR1 as MRHNA and CDR2 as SNTAGT. The CDR3 DNA is TGTAGGGACAGCCACCCCGAGCAGTTCTTC. Translated: CRDSHPEQFF.

This clonotype turned up a few times. This chain joins TRBV12-3 or TRBV12-4 and TRBJ2-3, with TRBD1 identical over 12 bases. This CDR3 has 19 amino acids. J gave up 1 base and V 4 bases, and 12 bases lay outside the gene matches. The DNA of the CDR3 is TGTGCCAGCAGTTCCACCGGGACAGGGGGCTTGGGGGGCACAGATACGCAGTATTTT. Translated: CASSSTGTGGLGGTDTQYF.

In its sample, this clonotype was seen a few times. The chain joins TRBV12-3 or TRBV12-4 to TRBJ2-1; 8 bases are a match to TRBD1. The CDR3 is 14 residues long. After removal of 9 bases from V and 10 bases from J, the junction contained 14 bases not matched to a gene. Written as DNA, the CDR3 is TGTGCCAGTGGTGGCAGACAGGGGATTCGCGAGCAGTTCTTC. The encoded protein is CASGGRQGIREQFF.

This chain uses TRBV6-2 or TRBV6-3 with TRBJ2-1; tentative D call: TRBD1 (6 bases). The DNA end lines up better with TRBJ2-7; the J call may be wrong. The CDR3 has 14 residues. Germline V gene sequence: CDR1 MNHEY, CDR2 SVGEGT. This chain's CDR3 is CASSYGGYTYEQYF. CDR3 in DNA: TGTGCCAGCAGTTACGGGGGCTACACCTACGAGCAGTACTTC.

This clonotype was found a few times. The chain combines TRBV6-6 with TRBJ1-2; D is perhaps TRBD1 (5 bases). The V and J ends lost 2 bases and 3 bases respectively, with 10 bases between them. CDR3 length equals 14 residues. CDR1 MNHNY and CDR2 SVGAGI come from the germline V gene (reference sequence). CDR3: CASSYGGADYGYTF. The DNA of the CDR3 is TGTGCCAGCAGTTACGGTGGGGCGGACTATGGCTACACCTTC.

This clonotype was counted once. Given a much more abundant clone one base away, this may be a read error. The CDR3 nucleotides are TGTGCCAGCAGAACTAGCACAGATATGCAGTATTTT. Translated, it gives CASRTSTDMQYF. The rearrangement uses TRBV7-2 and TRBJ2-3; TRBD2 might be the D (6 bases). In germline, CDR1 is SGHTA, CDR2 FQGNSA. CDR3 length: 12 residues.

The rearrangement uses TRBV12-5 and TRBJ2-7; D gene uncertain. The CDR3 is 14 residues long. Trimming stripped 7 bases from V and 3 bases from J, with 16 bases between. In germline, CDR1 is LGHNT, CDR2 FRNRAP. The CDR3 reads CASAYLDGYYEQYF. The DNA of the CDR3 is TGTGCTAGTGCCTACCTGGACGGTTACTACGAGCAGTACTTC.

The chain joins TRBV6-6 to TRBJ2-3, with D tentatively TRBD1 (6 bases). Germline CDR1 MNHNY, CDR2 SVGAGI (reference sequence). With 6 bases removed from V and 0 bases from J, the gap between germline ends came to 10 bases. This CDR3 is built from 14 residues. CDR3 DNA: TGTGCCAGCAGCCCAGGGGCTAGCACAGATACGCAGTATTTT. Its protein product is CASSPGASTDTQYF.

By frequency in the sample, this clonotype is medium-sized. The genes are TRBV7-8 and TRBJ2-5; 9 bases line up with TRBD1. The CDR3 contains 14 residues. V trimming: 7 bases; J trimming: 11 bases; junction bases outside the gene matches: 14. Germline V gene sequence: CDR1 SGHVS, CDR2 FQNEAQ. As DNA, the CDR3 is TGTGCCAGCACCGCCGGGACAGGGTACAATGAGCAGTACTTC. The encoded protein is CASTAGTGYNEQYF.

As DNA, the CDR3 is TGTGCCAGTAGTGGACTCTACGAGCAGTACTTC. It translates to CASSGLYEQYF. This chain connects TRBV19 to TRBJ2-7; D is possibly TRBD2 (5 bases). The V and J ends lost 5 bases and 3 bases respectively, with 5 bases between them. CDR1 is LNHDA and CDR2 is SQIVND in the germline V gene (reference sequence). The CDR3 is made up of 11 amino acids.

Only a few counts were recorded for this clonotype. This chain links TRBV6-1 with TRBJ2-3; D may be TRBD1 (6 bases). CDR1 is MNHNS, CDR2 SASEGT, per germline. Deletions cut 2 bases from V and 4 bases from J, with 10 bases between. CDR3 length: 14 amino acids. CDR3 region: CASSESAGADTQYF. In DNA form, the CDR3 reads TGTGCCAGCAGTGAATCTGCAGGGGCAGATACGCAGTATTTT.

In regard to this clonotype: Since the CDR3 does not end with the conserved phenylalanine or tryptophan, this likely comes from a read error. CDR3 in amino acids: CASGEFGGSSPLHL. In DNA, the CDR3 is TGTGCCAGCGGTGAATTCGGGGGGAGTTCACCCCTCCACTTG. V usage is TRBV6-1 and J usage is TRBJ1-6; D might be TRBD1 (5 bases). CDR1 and CDR2 from the germline V gene are MNHNS and SASEGT. This CDR3 is built from 14 residues.

This chain joins TRBV12-3 or TRBV12-4 and TRBJ1-1; D ambiguous. The CDR3 length is 13 residues. Trimming shortened V by 2 bases and J by 11 bases, and 15 bases separated the two germline ends. The CDR3 nucleotides are TGTGCCAGCAGTTTAAAGGGTACTTCGATGGCTTTCTTT. Amino acid sequence: CASSLKGTSMAFF.

This clonotype has a handful of counts. The V gene is TRBV6-1, the J gene TRBJ1-6; 7 bases map to TRBD1. This CDR3 region has 15 residues. Looked up from germline, CDR1 is MNHNS and CDR2 is SASEGT. The J segment lost 6 bases and the V segment lost 6 bases, leaving 8 bases of the junction unmatched. The CDR3 here is CASSRRGDSNSPLHF. DNA for the CDR3: TGTGCCAGCAGCCGGAGGGGGGACAGTAATTCACCCCTCCACTTT.

Many counts were recorded for this clonotype. The chain uses TRBV6-1 and TRBJ2-5; 7 nucleotides match TRBD1. The DNA matches TRBJ2-7 better at its end, which makes the J call doubtful. Looked up from germline, CDR1 is MNHNS and CDR2 is SASEGT. The CDR3 totals 15 residues. The chain's CDR3 is CASSESTGVGYEQYF. CDR3 nucleotide sequence: TGTGCCAGCAGTGAGAGTACAGGGGTCGGCTACGAGCAGTACTTC.